One sample yielded the 12 T cell receptor beta chains listed below, sequenced in a study of vaccination and CD4 T cells after COVID-19. Regarding treatment: roughly 10-day PBMC culture with coronavirus spike peptide pools or control peptides (ViraFEST assay). No antigen has been identified for these receptors. The Oncomine TCR Beta short-read assay was applied to DNA of cultured CD4+ T cells. TCRdb re-called the PCR reads through MiXCR, storing one row per CDR3 protein. Of about 22,000 distinct CDR3 sequences in the sample, over 25% were seen once. Source material: cultured CD4+ T cells from blood. The receptor source for this set is a human donor with COVID-19.

This clonotype was counted a few times. This rearrangement joins TRBV30 to TRBJ2-3; the D is unclear. This CDR3 region has 11 residues. CDR1 is GTSNPN, CDR2 SVGIG, per germline (reference sequence). V lost 3 bases and J 3 bases, leaving 4 bases between the germline ends. CDR3 nucleotide sequence: TGTGCCTGGAGGGTTACAGATACGCAGTATTTT. As protein: CAWRVTDTQYF.

CDR3 bases: TGCAGTGCAACCCCTCTAGCACGGGAGACCCAGTACTTC. It codes for CSATPLARETQYF. The chain uses TRBV20-1 and TRBJ2-5, with D tentatively TRBD2 (5 bases). V gave up 6 bases and J gave up 5 bases, with 16 bases separating them. CDR1 and CDR2 (germline): DFQATT, SNEGSKA (reference sequence). This CDR3 has 13 residues.

The chain couples TRBV11-1 to TRBJ2-5; TRBD1 might be the D (6 bases). The CDR3 contains 11 residues. Between the trimmed V and J ends, which lost 7 bases and 8 bases, there was a span of 11 bases. The V gene's germline CDR1 is SGHAT and CDR2 FQDESV (reference sequence). The DNA of the CDR3 is TGTGCCAGCAAAATACAGGGAACCCAGTACTTC. This codes for CASKIQGTQYF.

The rearrangement uses TRBV5-6 and TRBJ2-1; the D gene is possibly TRBD2 (5 bases). Germline V CDR1 and CDR2: SGHDT, YYEEEE. V was shortened by 5 bases and J by 6 bases, with 12 bases between the two germline ends. The CDR3 has 13 residues. As DNA, the CDR3 is TGTGCCAGCAGTCAGCTAGCAGGCAATGAGCAGTTCTTC. Translation gives CASSQLAGNEQFF.

The chain carries TRBV29-1 and TRBJ1-2; the D is unclear. Germline-derived CDR1 and CDR2 are SQVTM and ANQGSEA. The CDR3 is 12 residues long. Deletions cut 0 bases from V and 8 bases from J, with 10 bases between. The CDR3 reads CSVEELPSGYTF. The CDR3 DNA sequence: TGCAGCGTTGAAGAGCTTCCCAGCGGCTACACCTTC.

The gene calls are TRBV19 and TRBJ1-1, with D hard to call. Germline values: CDR1 LNHDA, CDR2 SQIVND (reference sequence). Trimming pared 5 bases from V and 1 base from J, leaving 11 bases between. The CDR3 extends over 14 amino acids. CDR3 DNA: TGTGCCAGTAGTGCACTTCGAGAGAACACTGAAGCTTTCTTT. It is translated as CASSALRENTEAFF.

V gene TRBV6-1 combines with J gene TRBJ1-2; 7 nucleotides align to TRBD1. In germline, CDR1 is MNHNS, CDR2 SASEGT. This CDR3 comprises 13 residues. With V trimmed by 8 bases and J by 5 bases, 8 bases remained unmatched. CDR3 sequence: CASCITGAYGYTF. CDR3 nucleotide sequence: TGTGCCAGCTGTATTACAGGGGCGTATGGCTACACCTTC.

The rearrangement joins TRBV29-1 to TRBJ1-2; D is unclear. This CDR3 has 11 amino acids. V dropped 7 bases and J dropped 8 bases, with 14 bases sitting between them. Germline-derived CDR1 and CDR2 are SQVTM and ANQGSEA. CDR3 sequence (DNA): TGCAGCGCGGATGGGCCCAAGGGCTACACCTTC. Encoded protein: CSADGPKGYTF.

This clonotype was found a few times. The chain joins TRBV4-2 to TRBJ2-2, with 7 bases fitting TRBD1. This CDR3 is built from 14 residues. Per the germline V gene, CDR1 is LGHNA and CDR2 is YNFKEQ. Trimming took 3 bases from V and 7 from J; bases not matched to a gene: 5. The CDR3: CASSHDRDGGELFF. The CDR3 DNA follows: TGTGCCAGCAGCCACGACAGGGACGGCGGGGAGCTGTTTTTT.

This clonotype was counted only a few times. This chain connects TRBV6-1 to TRBJ1-2; D unclear. Deletions cut 6 bases from V and 10 bases from J, with 15 bases between. Germline CDR1 is MNHNS and CDR2 is SASEGT. This CDR3 is 12 amino acids long. CDR3: CASSPSLQLYTF. The CDR3 DNA is TGTGCCAGCAGCCCCTCCCTCCAGCTCTACACCTTC.

This clonotype was counted a few times. The J gene is TRBJ1-3, the V gene TRBV7-9; weak D call: TRBD1 (5 bases). V was shortened by 0 bases and J by 8 bases, with 17 bases between the two germline ends. Germline loops: CDR1 SEHNR, CDR2 FQNEAQ (reference sequence). The CDR3 sequence is 16 residues long. The CDR3 region is CASSLAVRDMVDTIYF. The CDR3 region has the DNA TGTGCCAGCAGCTTAGCCGTCAGGGATATGGTTGACACCATATATTTT.

This rearrangement joins TRBV5-1 to TRBJ1-1, with TRBD1 matching over 7 bases. CDR3 size: 14 residues. From germline, CDR1 is SGHRS and CDR2 YFSETQ. V lost 4 bases, J lost 3 bases, and 6 bases stayed unmatched. CDR3: CASSPRQGDTEAFF. The CDR3 nucleotides read TGCGCCAGCAGCCCCCGACAGGGAGACACTGAAGCTTTCTTT.